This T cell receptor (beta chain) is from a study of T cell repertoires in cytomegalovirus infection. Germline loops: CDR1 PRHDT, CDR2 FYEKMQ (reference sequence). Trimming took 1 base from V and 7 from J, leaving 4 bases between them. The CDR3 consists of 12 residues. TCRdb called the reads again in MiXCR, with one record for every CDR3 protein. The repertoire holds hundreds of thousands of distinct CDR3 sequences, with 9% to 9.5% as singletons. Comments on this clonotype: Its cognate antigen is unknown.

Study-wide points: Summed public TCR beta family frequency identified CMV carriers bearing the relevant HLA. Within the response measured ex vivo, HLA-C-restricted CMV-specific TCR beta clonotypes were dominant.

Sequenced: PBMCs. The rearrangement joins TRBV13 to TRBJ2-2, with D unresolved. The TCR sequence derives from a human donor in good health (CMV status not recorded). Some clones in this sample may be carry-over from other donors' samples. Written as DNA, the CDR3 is TGTGCCAGCAGCTTAGACAGCGGGGAGCTGTTTTTT. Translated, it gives CASSLDSGELFF. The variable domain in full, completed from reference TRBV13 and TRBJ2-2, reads AAGVIQSPRHLIKEKRETATLKCYPIPRHDTVYWYQQGPGQDPQFLISFYEKMQSDKGSIPDRFSAQQFSDYHSELNMSSLELGDSALYFCASSLDSGELFFGEGSRLTVL.